Listed here are 25 T cell receptor beta chains from one sample, sequenced in a study of T cell repertoires in cytomegalovirus infection. Their specific antigens are unknown. MiXCR, applied by TCRdb to the reads, yields one record per CDR3 protein. The table shows about 740,000 distinct CDR3 sequences, with 33% occurring only once. The sample consisted of cultured PBMCs, taken from culture after CMV antigen stimulation. All receptors come from a human donor in good health (CMV status not recorded). Some clones in this sample may be carry-over from other donors' samples.

This clonotype came up a few times. This chain connects TRBV12-3 or TRBV12-4 to TRBJ2-3; 11 bases are a match to TRBD2. This CDR3 is built from 15 residues. Trimming at V came to 5 bases and at J to 8 bases, leaving 9 bases not matched to a gene. The CDR3 nucleotides are TGTGCCAGCAGTGCCGGACTAGCGGGCTTGGTTACGCAGTATTTT. Its translation is CASSAGLAGLVTQYF.

V is TRBV27 and J is TRBJ2-7; D possibly corresponds to TRBD2 (5 bases). Germline assignment: CDR1 MNHEY and CDR2 SMNVEV (reference sequence). This CDR3 has 16 residues. The V end lost 2 bases, the J end lost 4 bases, and 18 bases lay between the germline ends. DNA for the CDR3: TGTGCCAGCAGTTTAACTAGAGAGTCGGTTGGGTACGAGCAGTACTTC. Translating gives CASSLTRESVGYEQYF.

This rearrangement joins TRBV7-2 to TRBJ2-1; 7 bases fit TRBD2. J gave up 0 bases and V 5 bases, and 10 bases lay outside the gene matches. Germline lookup yields CDR1 SGHTA and CDR2 FQGNSA. CDR3 length: 17 residues. CDR3 in DNA: TGTGCCAGCAGCCGTGTAGGAGGCGGGAGCTCCTACAATGAGCAGTTCTTC. Amino acid sequence: CASSRVGGGSSYNEQFF.

The sample holds a few counts of this clonotype. The chain carries TRBV28 and TRBJ1-5; 7 nucleotides line up with TRBD1. V lost 5 bases and J lost 7; bases outside the gene matches: 14. CDR3 length: 16 residues. The germline CDR1 and CDR2 sequences are MDHEN and SYDVKM. The chain's CDR3 is CASSPNSQGQGQPQHF. CDR3 sequence (DNA): TGTGCCAGCAGTCCGAACTCACAGGGGCAGGGCCAGCCCCAGCATTTT.

This chain uses TRBV6-2 or TRBV6-3 with TRBJ2-1; 7 bases map to TRBD1. Trimming took 5 bases from V and 5 from J; bases not matched to a gene: 3. Germline-derived CDR1 and CDR2 are MNHEY and SVGEGT. This CDR3 is built from 13 residues. In nucleotides, the CDR3 is TGTGCCAGCAGTGACAGGGAAAACAATGAGCAGTTCTTC. Its protein product is CASSDRENNEQFF.

The chain couples TRBV7-8 to TRBJ1-4; D is possibly TRBD1 (5 bases). The germline gives CDR1 SGHVS, CDR2 FQNEAQ. Trimming removed 7 bases from V and 7 bases from J, with 13 bases in between. This CDR3 contains 13 residues. CDR3 sequence: CASTPRGGEKLFF. The CDR3 bases are TGTGCCAGCACTCCCCGCGGGGGTGAAAAACTGTTTTTT.

CDR3 amino acids: CATRDDRGDTQYF. The CDR3 DNA follows: TGTGCCACCAGGGACGATCGAGGGGATACGCAGTATTTT. The J gene is TRBJ2-3, the V gene TRBV12-3 or TRBV12-4; D possibly matches TRBD1 or TRBD2 (5 bases each). The CDR3 is 13 residues long. The V end lost 10 bases, the J end lost 6 bases, and 17 bases lay between the germline ends.

This clonotype has only a few counts. V and J are TRBV18 and TRBJ2-3, with D unresolved. Germline V lookup: CDR1 KGHSH, CDR2 LQKENI. This CDR3 region has 17 residues. The germline V and J ends were trimmed by 2 bases and 2 bases, with 17 bases remaining between them. The CDR3 loop reads CASSPRNSTRITDTQYF. The CDR3 DNA follows: TGTGCCAGCTCACCAAGGAACAGTACCAGGATCACAGATACGCAGTATTTT. Full variable domain (rest looked up from reference TRBV18 and TRBJ2-3): NAGVMQNPRHLVRRRGQEARLRCSPMKGHSHVYWYRQLPEEGLKFMVYLQKENIIDESGMPKERFSAEFPKEGPSILRIQQVVRGDSAAYFCASSPRNSTRITDTQYFGPGTRLTVL.

This clonotype was detected only a few times. J is TRBJ2-1 and V is TRBV7-2; either TRBD1 or TRBD2 may fit D (6 bases each). V was clipped by 1 base and J by 7 bases, with 14 bases between them. This CDR3 spans 15 amino acids. CDR1 and CDR2 (germline): SGHTA, FQGNSA. CDR3: CASSLVGGGENEQFF. For the CDR3, the DNA is TGTGCCAGCAGCTTAGTAGGGGGAGGCGAGAATGAGCAGTTCTTC.

This clonotype was seen just once. The J gene is TRBJ2-1, the V gene TRBV6-6; either TRBD1 or TRBD2 may supply D (6 bases each). V shed 5 bases and J shed 5 bases, with 16 bases lying between them. CDR1 and CDR2 from the germline V gene are MNHNY and SVGAGI (reference sequence). The CDR3 spans 15 residues. The CDR3 nucleotides are TGTGCCAGCAGTCTCTTTGGGGGGCTGGACAATGAGCAGTTCTTC. As protein: CASSLFGGLDNEQFF.

This clonotype was recorded a few times. The chain recombines TRBV29-1 with TRBJ2-3; 8 nucleotides line up with TRBD2. The CDR3 consists of 14 residues. J lost 6 bases, V lost 3 bases, and 8 bases had no gene match. The germline gives CDR1 SQVTM, CDR2 ANQGSEA. CDR3 DNA sequence: TGCAGCGTTGACGGCGGGGGGCGTCCGGATACGCAGTATTTT. Translated: CSVDGGGRPDTQYF.

This clonotype was observed a handful of times. V is TRBV10-3 and J is TRBJ2-7, with 11 bases fitting TRBD1. Germline V gene lookup returns CDR1 ENHRY and CDR2 SYGVKD. The CDR3 runs to 15 residues. V was pared by 3 bases and J by 2 bases, with 3 bases of the junction left unmatched. The CDR3 DNA sequence: TGTGCCATCAGTGAAGGGACAGGGGGGGCCTACGAGCAGTACTTC. This translates into CAISEGTGGAYEQYF.

J is TRBJ1-5 and V is TRBV28; D not resolved. The CDR3 totals 17 residues. Trimming removed 4 bases at V and 6 bases at J, with 22 bases between. Germline-derived CDR1 and CDR2 are MDHEN and SYDVKM. This CDR3 is CASSYSVGKKGSQPQHF. The CDR3 DNA follows: TGTGCCAGCAGTTATTCTGTGGGGAAGAAGGGAAGTCAGCCCCAGCATTTT.

The CDR3 region is CSARLAGGKINQETQYF. CDR3 DNA: TGCAGTGCTAGACTAGCGGGGGGCAAAATCAACCAAGAGACCCAGTACTTC. V and J are TRBV20-1 and TRBJ2-5; 11 bases map to TRBD2. The junction had 8 bases not matched to a gene; V was cut back by 2 bases and J by 0 bases. CDR3 length equals 17 residues. Looked up from germline, CDR1 is DFQATT and CDR2 is SNEGSKA (reference sequence).

This clonotype was seen a handful of times. The chain combines TRBV27 with TRBJ1-6, with 9 positions matching TRBD1. With 4 bases clipped from V and 12 bases from J, the junction kept 7 bases outside the gene matches. Germline V gives CDR1 MNHEY, CDR2 SMNVEV (reference sequence). This CDR3 contains 14 residues. Here the CDR3 DNA reads TGTGCCAGCAGTTCCCCCGGGACAGGGAGACCCCTCCACTTT. This gives the protein CASSSPGTGRPLHF.

This clonotype was counted at least ten times. The chain combines TRBV7-8 with TRBJ1-3; D is undetermined. The CDR3 has 15 amino acids. Trimming pared 3 bases from V and 4 bases from J, leaving 13 bases between. Germline V gives CDR1 SGHVS, CDR2 FQNEAQ. The chain's CDR3 is CASSFDVEDGNTIYF. The CDR3 coding sequence is TGTGCCAGCAGCTTTGATGTAGAAGACGGAAACACCATATATTTT.

This chain links TRBV7-2 with TRBJ1-2; 9 nucleotides agree with TRBD1. Unmatched junction bases numbered 9, after V lost 6 bases and J lost 4 bases. CDR3 length equals 15 residues. The germline CDR1 and CDR2 sequences are SGHTA and FQGNSA. In DNA, the CDR3 is TGTGCCAGCAGTTTACGACAGGGGGAGTTCTATGGCTACACCTTC. Encoded protein: CASSLRQGEFYGYTF.

The J gene is TRBJ1-2, the V gene TRBV10-3; the D gene is possibly TRBD1 (5 bases). The CDR3 contains 15 residues. V was trimmed by 2 bases and J by 3 bases, leaving 13 bases between them. Germline V gene sequence: CDR1 ENHRY, CDR2 SYGVKD. The CDR3 here is CAISEGTGVDYGYTF. The CDR3 bases are TGTGCCATCAGTGAGGGCACAGGCGTCGACTATGGCTACACCTTC.

This chain joins TRBV4-2 and TRBJ1-1; the D is unclear. V was pared by 0 bases and J by 1 base, with 15 bases between. Germline V gene data show CDR1 as LGHNA and CDR2 as YNFKEQ. This CDR3 contains 17 residues. The chain's CDR3 is CASSQDIRWRWNTEAFF. CDR3 coding DNA: TGTGCCAGCAGCCAAGATATAAGGTGGCGATGGAACACTGAAGCTTTCTTT.

This chain links TRBV7-2 with TRBJ2-5, with D unclear. Looked up from germline, CDR1 is SGHTA and CDR2 is FQGNSA. Trimming cost V 0 bases and J 5 bases, with 16 bases left between them. The CDR3 extends over 16 amino acids. In nucleotides, the CDR3 is TGTGCCAGCAGCTTAGCTAGAACTGGCCCGTGGGAGACCCAGTACTTC. This encodes CASSLARTGPWETQYF.

V usage is TRBV4-3 and J usage is TRBJ2-7, with D possibly TRBD2 on 5 matching bases. CDR3 length: 15 residues. Per germline, CDR1 LGHNA and CDR2 YSLEER. Trimming pared 0 bases from V and 6 bases from J, leaving 15 bases between. The CDR3 DNA reads as TGCGCCAGCAGCCAAGAGCGGGCGGCCGGCAGCGAGCAGTACTTC. Encoded protein: CASSQERAAGSEQYF.

The chain combines TRBV12-3 or TRBV12-4 with TRBJ2-1, with 11 bases identical to TRBD2. The CDR3 is 16 amino acids. Unmatched junction bases numbered 10, after V lost 6 bases and J lost 6 bases. The chain's CDR3 is CASSQGRLAGGNEQFF. The CDR3 bases are TGTGCCAGCAGCCAGGGGCGGCTAGCGGGAGGCAATGAGCAGTTCTTC.

This clonotype was detected only once. J is TRBJ1-3 and V is TRBV2; D is perhaps TRBD1 (6 bases). Germline V gives CDR1 SNHLY, CDR2 FYNNEI. V was clipped by 9 bases and J by 2 bases, with 14 bases between them. The CDR3 totals 14 residues. CDR3 sequence (DNA): TGTGCCAGTATAAGGGGGGCAGCTGGAAACACCATATATTTT. It yields the protein CASIRGAAGNTIYF. The whole variable domain, filled in from reference TRBV2 and TRBJ1-3, reads EPEVTQTPSHQVTQMGQEVILRCVPISNHLYFYWYRQILGQKVEFLVSFYNNEISEKSEIFDDQFSVERPDGSNFTLKIRSTKLEDSAMYFCASIRGAAGNTIYFGEGSWLTVV.

This chain connects TRBV7-6 to TRBJ2-1; D gene uncertain. CDR1 is SGHVS and CDR2 is FNYEAQ in the germline V gene. The V end lost 5 bases, the J end lost 8 bases, and 10 bases lay between the germline ends. This CDR3 comprises 12 residues. This chain's CDR3 is CASSPARHEQFF. The DNA for the CDR3 is TGTGCCAGCAGCCCTGCCAGGCATGAGCAGTTCTTC.

V is TRBV29-1 and J is TRBJ2-5, with TRBD2 matching 8 bases. CDR1 SQVTM and CDR2 ANQGSEA come from the germline V gene. Germline trimming cut 7 bases from V and 4 bases from J; bases unmatched to any gene: 5. This CDR3 has 12 amino acids. The CDR3 nucleotides read TGCAGCGCCCAGAGCGGGGGAGAGACCCAGTACTTC. Residues: CSAQSGGETQYF.